These 15 T cell receptor beta chains came from one sample sequenced in a study of CD8 T cells in ankylosing spondylitis. One entry per CDR3 protein results from TCRdb running MiXCR on the 5' RACE reads. The repertoire holds approximately 43,000 distinct CDR3 sequences, with 4% as singletons. Specimen: blood, either unsorted or a sorted T cell fraction (not recorded which). The receptors come from a female donor with ankylosing spondylitis or in good health (not recorded which).

This clonotype was counted at least ten times. V and J are TRBV9 and TRBJ2-7; D possibly corresponds to TRBD1 (7 bases). The CDR3 runs to 15 residues. CDR1 SGDLS and CDR2 YYNGEE come from the germline V gene. The V gene lost 6 bases and the J gene lost 0 bases, with 16 bases spanning the gap. In DNA form, the CDR3 reads TGTGCCAGCACCCGTGGGGGGACAGACTCCTACGAGCAGTACTTC. It codes for CASTRGGTDSYEQYF.

This clonotype has at least ten counts. V and J are TRBV9 and TRBJ1-5; maybe TRBD1 (5 bases). The CDR3 runs to 15 residues. Germline-derived CDR1 and CDR2 are SGDLS and YYNGEE. Trimming stripped 3 bases from V and 0 bases from J, with 10 bases between. The CDR3 sequence: CASSAGTYSNQPQHF. CDR3 nucleotide sequence: TGTGCCAGCAGCGCCGGGACTTATAGCAATCAGCCCCAGCATTTT.

The table lists this clonotype with many counts. V and J are TRBV9 and TRBJ2-1, with TRBD2 matching 8 bases. Germline CDR1 and CDR2: SGDLS and YYNGEE. The V gene end was trimmed by 0 bases and the J gene end by 4 bases; junction bases not matched to a gene: 9. The CDR3 totals 17 residues. The CDR3 nucleotides read TGTGCCAGCAGCGTAGCTCCAGCGGGGGACTATTACAATGAGCAGTTCTTC. Translation gives CASSVAPAGDYYNEQFF.

This clonotype turned up a few times. This rearrangement joins TRBV9 to TRBJ2-1; tentative D call: TRBD2 (5 bases). The CDR3 covers 14 residues. Trimming shortened V by 1 base and J by 10 bases, and 15 bases separated the two germline ends. Germline CDR1 SGDLS, CDR2 YYNGEE. The DNA for the CDR3 is TGTGCCAGCAGCGTACTATCGGGATTGCAGGAGCAGTTCTTC. It translates to CASSVLSGLQEQFF.

This clonotype was picked up many times. The chain couples TRBV9 to TRBJ1-2; the match to TRBD1 covers 10 bases. The CDR3 is made up of 15 amino acids. Germline CDR1 is SGDLS and CDR2 is YYNGEE. The junction had 5 bases not matched to a gene; V was cut back by 0 bases and J by 6 bases. The DNA of the CDR3 is TGTGCCAGCAGCGTAGGTTTCGACAGGGGGCATGGCTACACCTTC. Encoded protein: CASSVGFDRGHGYTF.

This clonotype was counted many times. V and J are TRBV9 and TRBJ1-6; D is uncertain. CDR1 and CDR2 from the germline V gene are SGDLS and YYNGEE. Trimming took off 1 base at V and 8 bases at J, with 10 bases between the two ends. CDR3 length: 14 amino acids. The CDR3 DNA reads as TGTGCCAGCAGCGTACGTCAGGATGATTCACCCCTCCACTTT. This translates into CASSVRQDDSPLHF.

This clonotype was recorded many times. The rearrangement links TRBV9 to TRBJ1-2, with TRBD1 identical over 8 bases. From germline, CDR1 is SGDLS and CDR2 YYNGEE. V was clipped by 4 bases and J by 6 bases; unmatched bases: 11. The CDR3 is made up of 15 amino acids. CDR3 region: CASSPRQGLVDGYTF. CDR3 bases: TGTGCCAGCAGCCCACGACAGGGGCTGGTCGATGGCTACACCTTC.

Many counts were recorded for this clonotype. J is TRBJ1-4 and V is TRBV25-1; unclear D gene. From germline, CDR1 is MGHDK and CDR2 SYGVNS. This CDR3 is built from 13 residues. The germline V and J ends were trimmed by 6 bases and 7 bases, with 12 bases remaining between them. The CDR3 loop is CASRGIGVEKLFF. The CDR3 region has the DNA TGTGCCAGCAGGGGTATCGGGGTTGAAAAACTGTTTTTT.

This clonotype was seen repeatedly, ten times or more. The rearrangement uses TRBV9 and TRBJ1-3; tentatively, D is TRBD1 (5 bases). This CDR3 has 16 amino acids. The germline V and J ends were trimmed by 3 bases and 4 bases, with 17 bases remaining between them. Germline lookup yields CDR1 SGDLS and CDR2 YYNGEE. The CDR3 DNA reads TGTGCCAGCAGCGCGGGACCGACGAAAGTAGGAAACACCATATATTTT. Translation: CASSAGPTKVGNTIYF.

In this sample, this clonotype turned up many times. The chain is built from TRBV9 and TRBJ1-1; D uncertain. Germline CDR1 is SGDLS and CDR2 is YYNGEE. The CDR3 loop spans 14 amino acids. V lost 2 bases and J 1 base, leaving 9 bases between the germline ends. The CDR3 is CASSVSSQNTEAFF. CDR3 nucleotide sequence: TGTGCCAGCAGCGTCTCAAGCCAGAACACTGAAGCTTTCTTT. The whole variable domain, remainder taken from reference TRBV9 and TRBJ1-1, is DSGVTQTPKHLITATGQRVTLRCSPRSGDLSVYWYQQSLDQGLQFLIQYYNGEERAKGNILERFSAQQFPDLHSELNLSSLELGDSALYFCASSVSSQNTEAFFGQGTRLTVV.

This clonotype was counted ten times or more. In DNA form, the CDR3 reads TGTGCCAGCAGCGGCGGGACTAGCGCTTCCTACGAGCAGTACTTC. Translated, it gives CASSGGTSASYEQYF. The chain is built from TRBV9 and TRBJ2-7, with 10 bases identical to TRBD2. This CDR3 is built from 15 residues. V lost 3 bases to trimming and J lost 1 base; unmatched junction nucleotides: 4. From germline, CDR1 is SGDLS and CDR2 YYNGEE.

The table lists this clonotype with many counts. The rearrangement joins TRBV9 to TRBJ2-5; weak D call: TRBD2 (6 bases). Germline CDR1 and CDR2: SGDLS and YYNGEE. CDR3 length: 16 residues. The ends were cut back, 0 bases at V and 5 bases at J, with 17 bases in the middle. This CDR3 is CASSVVGVSGSETQYF. As DNA, the CDR3 is TGTGCCAGCAGCGTAGTAGGTGTTTCCGGGAGCGAGACCCAGTACTTC.

To note about this clonotype: The junction and the germline gene differ at one end; a read error may be behind it. V gene TRBV9 combines with J gene TRBJ2-1; D is tentatively TRBD1 or TRBD2 (6 bases each). The CDR3 has 15 amino acids. Germline V gene data show CDR1 as SGDLS and CDR2 as YYNGEE. The DNA for the CDR3 is TGTGCCAGCACCGTAGAGGGGGGTTCGTACAATGAGCAGTTCTTC. Translated, it gives CASTVEGGSYNEQFF.

This clonotype was counted ten times or more. This rearrangement joins TRBV9 to TRBJ1-2; a weak D match, TRBD1 (6 bases). The V end lost 4 bases, the J end lost 3 bases, and 22 bases lay between the germline ends. This CDR3 has 17 residues. Per germline, CDR1 SGDLS and CDR2 YYNGEE. CDR3 sequence reads: CASSRTHSTGQDYGYTF. The CDR3 DNA follows: TGTGCCAGCAGCCGCACCCATAGTACAGGGCAAGACTATGGCTACACCTTC.

This clonotype was counted many times. The chain is built from TRBV9 and TRBJ2-1; 12 bases map to TRBD2. The CDR3 covers 16 residues. J gave up 12 bases and V 0 bases, and 10 bases lay outside the gene matches. Germline CDR1 is SGDLS and CDR2 is YYNGEE. The CDR3 is CASSVAPLLAGGWQFF. CDR3 nucleotides: TGTGCCAGCAGCGTAGCTCCCTTGCTAGCGGGGGGGTGGCAGTTCTTC.